This TCR beta chain comes out of a study of shared clonotypes between healthy human individuals. Per the germline V gene, CDR1 is GTSNPN and CDR2 is SVGIG (reference sequence). The CDR3 is made up of 13 amino acids. Trimming removed 3 bases from V and 4 bases from J, with 12 bases in between. Produced via immunoSEQ multiplex PCR; TCRdb's table is partial and in-frame only. The profile shows a few million clones, approximately 96% of them singletons. The rearrangement links TRBV30 to TRBJ1-1; D is ambiguous. The sequence derives from a man between 18 and 35 years old in good health. Source material: naive CD4+ T cells sorted from blood. As to subset: CD45RA+ positively selected. CDR3 loop: CAWSVGKGTEAFF. The CDR3 coding sequence is TGTGCCTGGAGCGTGGGGAAGGGCACTGAAGCTTTCTTT. The full variable domain, with the rest looked up from reference TRBV30 and TRBJ1-1, is SQTIHQWPATLVQPVGSPLSLECTVEGTSNPNLYWYRQAAGRGLQLLFYSVGIGQISSEVPQNLSASRPQDRQFILSSKKLLLSDSGFYLCAWSVGKGTEAFFGQGTRLTVV.